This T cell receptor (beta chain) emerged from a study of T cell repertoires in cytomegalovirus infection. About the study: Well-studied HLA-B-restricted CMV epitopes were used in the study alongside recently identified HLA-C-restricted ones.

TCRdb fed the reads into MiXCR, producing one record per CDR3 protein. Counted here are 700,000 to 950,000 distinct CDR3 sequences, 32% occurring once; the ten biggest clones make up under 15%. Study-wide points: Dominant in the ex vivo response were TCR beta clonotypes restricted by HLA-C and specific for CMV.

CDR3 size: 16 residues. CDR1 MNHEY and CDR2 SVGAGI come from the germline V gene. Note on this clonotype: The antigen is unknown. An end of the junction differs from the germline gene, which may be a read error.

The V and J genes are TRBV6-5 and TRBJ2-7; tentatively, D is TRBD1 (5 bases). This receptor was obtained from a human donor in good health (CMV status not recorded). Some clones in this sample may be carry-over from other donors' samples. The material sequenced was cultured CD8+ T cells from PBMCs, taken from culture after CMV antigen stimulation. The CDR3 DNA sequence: TGTGCCAACAGTTACTCGAAGTGGGGCCCGTCGGACGAGCAGTACTTC. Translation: CANSYSKWGPSDEQYF.